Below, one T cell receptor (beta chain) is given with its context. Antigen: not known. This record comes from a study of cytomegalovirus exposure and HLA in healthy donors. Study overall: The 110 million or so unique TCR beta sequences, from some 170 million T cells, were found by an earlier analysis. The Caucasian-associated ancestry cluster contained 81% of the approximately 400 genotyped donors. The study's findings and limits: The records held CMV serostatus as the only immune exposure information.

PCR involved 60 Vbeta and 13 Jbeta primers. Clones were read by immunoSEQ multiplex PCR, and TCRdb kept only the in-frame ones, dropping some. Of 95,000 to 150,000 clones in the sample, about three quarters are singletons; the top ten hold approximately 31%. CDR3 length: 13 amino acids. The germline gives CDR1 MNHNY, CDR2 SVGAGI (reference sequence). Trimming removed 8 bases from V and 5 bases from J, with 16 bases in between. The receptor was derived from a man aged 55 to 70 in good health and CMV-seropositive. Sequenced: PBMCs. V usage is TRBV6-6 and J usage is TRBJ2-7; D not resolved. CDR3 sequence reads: CASGLAPPNEQYF. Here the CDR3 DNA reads TGTGCCAGCGGCCTGGCCCCTCCCAACGAGCAGTACTTC.